A selection of T cell receptor beta chains follows, all from one sample in a study of OX40 agonist ivuxolimab in advanced cancers. Profiling relied on immunoSEQ multiplex PCR, and the TCRdb table lists in-frame clones only, not all of them. The sample includes approximately 55,000 clones, roughly 87% of them seen just once. This specimen was CD4+ or CD8+ T cells sorted from blood, taken in a trial of the OX40 agonist ivuxolimab. Source of these receptors: an adult with an advanced solid tumor such as melanoma, head and neck, liver or kidney cancer. The conserved cysteine and the conserved F or W are not part of the CDR3 here.

ASSPLRDHQETQY	TRBJ2-5	TRBV18
ASSFGTGGTGELF	TRBJ2-2	TRBV11-2
ASSPGQPRQETQY	TRBJ2-5	TRBV7-9
ASSPGGWFGYT	TRBJ1-2	TRBV6-1
SVELGVPRGGTQY	TRBJ2-5	TRBV29-1
ASSQPGTEGETQY	TRBJ2-5	TRBV5-4
ASSQVPGSTDTQY	TRBJ2-3	TRBV4-1
ASSPNPGLHEQY	TRBJ2-7	TRBV18
ASSTRQEGAEQF	TRBJ2-1	TRBV11-2
ASSESTGKETQY	TRBJ2-5	TRBV10-1
ASRTRDSYSPLH	TRBJ1-6	TRBV27
ASSEYGTGLFSGELF	TRBJ2-2	TRBV25-1
ATSREENTEAF	TRBJ1-1	TRBV15
ASSSRLAGGINEQF	TRBJ2-1	TRBV27
ASSYQGSVYNEQF	TRBJ2-1	TRBV6-5
ASSLVRRVEETQY	TRBJ2-5	TRBV7-4
ASSGDRVMDGYT	TRBJ1-2	TRBV28
ASSFLLGTDTQY	TRBJ2-3	TRBV7-9
SVDMLTGISYGYT	TRBJ1-2	TRBV29-1
ASSEPRGLQY	TRBJ2-3	TRBV10-1
ASSSRLAGPPYEQY	NA	TRBV11-2
ASTRGRNTEAF	TRBJ1-1	TRBV2
ASSLYEQY	TRBJ2-7	TRBV27
ASSSRDRGDTGELF	TRBJ2-2	TRBV7-9
ASSQLADNSYEQY	TRBJ2-7	TRBV5-1
ASSPGTASYEQY	TRBJ2-7	TRBV28
ASSPLTGDSTGELF	TRBJ2-2	TRBV18
ASSFLSGNSYEQY	TRBJ2-7	TRBV28
ASSFGGSNTGELF	TRBJ2-2	TRBV5-1
ASSTSRVSNQPQH	TRBJ1-5	TRBV19
ASSLVYGNEAF	TRBJ1-1	TRBV11-2
ASSTNNLGNEKLF	TRBJ1-4	TRBV19
ASSLHYEQY	TRBJ2-7	TRBV7-6
ASSVEAGRYTDTQY	TRBJ2-3	TRBV9
ASSLSRGWGNEQF	TRBJ2-1	TRBV5-1
ASSELSRTATNEKLF	TRBJ1-4	TRBV25-1
ASSFKTGTTKNIQY	TRBJ2-4	TRBV5-4
ASSLPPRQVLYEQY	TRBJ2-7	TRBV28
ASSLGSLAIETQY	TRBJ2-5	TRBV7-6
ASSVDGGSNQPQH	TRBJ1-5	TRBV9
ASSLVGQGWHTIY	TRBJ1-3	TRBV4-2
ASSLSGARRTQY	TRBJ2-5	TRBV27
ASSVGSGRVYEQY	TRBJ2-7	TRBV9
ASSPVPVDTGELF	TRBJ2-2	TRBV7-9
ASSLLGTENSPLH	TRBJ1-6	TRBV7-3
ASSAGGETQY	TRBJ2-5	TRBV5-1
ASSSFLGQETQY	TRBJ2-5	TRBV7-9
ASSTKGTVQETQY	TRBJ2-5	TRBV19
ASSLDGLSGANVLT	TRBJ2-6	TRBV7-3
ASSHGSLSGANVLT	TRBJ2-6	TRBV11-1
ASSLVGGDTQY	TRBJ2-3	TRBV7-3
ASSLRAGSDEQF	TRBJ2-1	TRBV5-1
ASSGKGASRGYT	TRBJ1-2	TRBV4-2